This T cell receptor beta chain stems from a study of monozygotic twins with inflammatory bowel disease. Study conclusions and caveats: Patients got different immunosuppressive treatments, which may have made their repertoires more variable. Support was lacking for any single strong IBD-associated signal or clonotype. Among twins, concordant and discordant pairs did not differ in repertoire similarity, possibly from limited power.

The germline gives CDR1 SGHNT, CDR2 YYREEE (reference sequence). The CDR3 is 15 residues long. TCRdb reworked the 5' RACE reads into one entry per CDR3 protein, no DNA. This table holds under 200,000 distinct CDR3 sequences. On this clonotype: The antigen remains unidentified.

This chain joins TRBV5-4 and TRBJ1-2. The source is a human donor with ulcerative colitis or Crohn's disease, or a healthy co-twin of an affected twin (not recorded which). The material sequenced was blood. CDR3 loop: CASSLGAWDSYGYTF.